This T cell receptor (beta chain) was recovered during a study of T cell responses to AZD1222 COVID-19 vaccine. From germline, CDR1 is MNHEY and CDR2 SMNVEV (reference sequence). Trimming took off 8 bases at V and 9 bases at J, with 20 bases between the two ends. The length of the CDR3 is 14 residues. Method: immunoSEQ multiplex PCR; TCRdb's copy keeps in-frame clones and lacks some. Among around 110,000 clones listed, about 90% were seen once. V is TRBV27 and J is TRBJ2-1; possibly TRBD1 for D (5 bases). The specimen was peripheral blood, collected 28 days after the second AZD1222 dose. The TCR comes from an adult who received the AZD1222 COVID-19 vaccine. CDR3 sequence reads: CASGALGGVPEQFF. The CDR3 coding sequence is TGTGCCAGCGGGGCTCTAGGTGGGGTTCCTGAGCAGTTCTTC.